A selection of T cell receptor beta chains follows, all from one sample in a study of cytomegalovirus exposure and HLA in healthy donors. The protocol was immunoSEQ multiplex PCR, while the TCRdb copy is restricted to in-frame clones and leaves out a portion. Found here are about 61,000 clones, more than 75% of them singletons; the top ten hold about 1.5%. Sequenced input: PBMCs. The receptors stem from a man younger than 30 in good health and CMV-seronegative. CDR3s include the opening cysteine and the closing phenylalanine or tryptophan. Each record gives: J gene, V gene, clone size, D gene, CDR3 protein, CDR3 DNA. D genes are given only for firm matches. Clone size appears in some rows only: once, few, many, or a class for an expanded clone.

>TRBJ2-4|TRBV2|.|.
CASSEDRQANIQYF
TGTGCCAGCAGTGAAGACCGGCAGGCTAACATTCAGTACTTC
>TRBJ1-3|TRBV18|.|.
CASSPDQGSGNTIYF
TGTGCCAGCTCACCCGATCAGGGCTCTGGAAACACCATATATTTT
>TRBJ2-7|TRBV28|.|TRBD1
CASRPTGGESRAYEQYF
TGTGCCAGCAGGCCGACAGGGGGCGAGAGTCGGGCCTACGAGCAGTACTTC
>TRBJ2-2|TRBV10-3|.|TRBD1
CAINPGTATGELFF
TGTGCCATCAACCCCGGGACAGCCACCGGGGAGCTGTTTTTT
>TRBJ1-2|TRBV19|.|TRBD1
CASRPRGSDGYTF
TGTGCCAGTAGGCCCAGGGGGTCTGATGGCTACACCTTC
>TRBJ2-3|TRBV7-8|.|TRBD1
CASSLNRGPADTQYF
TGTGCCAGCAGCTTAAACAGGGGGCCGGCAGATACGCAGTATTTT
>TRBJ1-4|TRBV28|.|.
CASSPWGESNEKLFF
TGTGCCAGCAGCCCCTGGGGGGAGAGTAATGAAAAACTGTTTTTT
>TRBJ2-3|TRBV9|.|TRBD1
CASSVGGTGATDTQYF
TGTGCCAGCAGCGTAGGAGGGACAGGCGCCACAGATACGCAGTATTTT
>TRBJ1-2|TRBV28|.|TRBD1
CASSLGTGVGYTF
TGTGCCAGCAGTTTAGGGACAGGGGTAGGCTACACCTTC
>TRBJ1-1|TRBV19|few|TRBD1
CASSKAWDRATEAFF
TGTGCCAGTAGTAAAGCTTGGGACAGGGCTACTGAAGCTTTCTTT
>TRBJ1-5|TRBV7-2|.|.
CASSQDRSNQPQHF
TGTGCCAGCAGCCAAGACAGAAGCAATCAGCCCCAGCATTTT
>TRBJ2-5|TRBV30|.|TRBD1
CAWRGQPGETQYF
TGTGCCTGGAGGGGACAGCCGGGGGAGACCCAGTACTTC
>TRBJ1-6|TRBV11-1|.|.
CASSLGGDSPLHF
TGTGCCAGCAGCTTAGGGGGGGATTCACCCCTCCACTTT
>TRBJ2-5|TRBV29-1|.|.
CSVLPGIETQYF
TGCAGCGTTCTTCCGGGGATAGAGACCCAGTACTTC
>TRBJ1-2|TRBV5-1|.|TRBD1
CASSSGQGVGYTF
TGCGCCAGCAGCTCCGGACAGGGGGTTGGCTACACCTTC
>TRBJ2-3|TRBV7-9|.|.
CASLIGGSTDTQYF
TGTGCCAGCTTAATAGGGGGTAGCACAGATACGCAGTATTTT
>TRBJ2-7|TRBV29-1|.|TRBD1
CSVETPGTGGIDYEQYF
TGCAGCGTTGAAACCCCCGGGACAGGGGGCATAGACTACGAGCAGTACTTC
>TRBJ2-7|TRBV28|.|TRBD2
CASRVAGIGAYEQYF
TGTGCCAGCAGGGTAGCGGGGATTGGCGCCTACGAGCAGTACTTC
>TRBJ1-6|TRBV28|.|.
CAIKGGPSPLHF
TGTGCCATCAAGGGGGGGCCTTCACCCCTCCACTTT
>TRBJ1-2|TRBV9|.|.
CASRWDGGPDGYTF
TGTGCCAGCAGGTGGGACGGGGGACCTGATGGCTACACCTTC
>TRBJ2-7|TRBV30|.|.
CAWSVGGSDYEQYF
TGTGCCTGGAGTGTTGGGGGCAGCGACTACGAGCAGTACTTC
>TRBJ1-2|TRBV2|.|.
CASSSPGGYTF
TGTGCCAGCAGTTCCCCCGGGGGCTACACCTTC
>TRBJ2-1|TRBV15|.|TRBD1
CAVPDRGDEQFF
TGTGCTGTCCCCGACAGGGGCGATGAGCAGTTCTTC
>TRBJ2-7|TRBV13|.|TRBD1
CASSPTGTYEQYF
TGTGCCAGCAGCCCGACAGGGACCTACGAGCAGTACTTC
>TRBJ1-3|TRBV5-4|.|TRBD1
CASSPAGTGAGNTIYF
TGTGCCAGCAGCCCCGCCGGGACAGGGGCTGGAAACACCATATATTTT
>TRBJ2-2|TRBV29-1|.|TRBD2
CSATTSGGAVSGELFF
TGCAGCGCGACGACTAGCGGGGGGGCCGTCTCCGGGGAGCTGTTTTTT
>TRBJ2-7|TRBV28|.|TRBD1
CASSSGQGAYEQYF
TGTGCCAGCAGCTCGGGACAGGGGGCCTACGAGCAGTACTTC
>TRBJ2-5|TRBV7-6|.|.
CASSLAWGPQGYF
TGTGCCAGCAGCTTAGCGTGGGGTCCCCAGGGATACTTC
>TRBJ2-3|TRBV9|.|TRBD2
CASSTLGGTDTQYF
TGTGCCAGCAGCACTTTGGGGGGGACAGATACGCAGTATTTT
>TRBJ1-2|TRBV6-5|.|.
CASSYLPGGLHYGYTF
TGTGCCAGCAGTTACCTCCCCGGGGGTCTACATTATGGCTACACCTTC
>TRBJ1-5|TRBV6-6|.|.
CASTRDSSHSNQPQHF
TGTGCCAGTACGCGTGACAGCAGCCATAGCAATCAGCCCCAGCATTTT
>TRBJ1-5|TRBV28|.|.
CASSLGQQPQHF
TGTGCCAGCAGTTTGGGCCAACAGCCCCAGCATTTT
>TRBJ2-6|TRBV11-2|.|.
CASSLVTTGANVLTF
TGTGCCAGCAGCTTAGTGACTACCGGGGCCAACGTCCTGACTTTC
>TRBJ1-4|TRBV6-5|few|TRBD1
CASSSQGQDNEKLFF
TGTGCCAGCAGTTCCCAAGGACAGGATAATGAAAAACTGTTTTTT
>TRBJ2-1|TRBV25-1|once|.
CASSGSGASHGFF
TGTGCCAGCAGTGGCTCGGGTGCATCTCACGGATTCTTC
>TRBJ2-2|TRBV6-5|.|.
CASSYSRAYTGELFF
TGTGCCAGCAGTTACTCTCGAGCTTACACCGGGGAGCTGTTTTTT
>TRBJ2-3|TRBV4-1|.|.
CASSQLADYSTDTQYF
TGCGCCAGCAGCCAATTGGCGGACTATAGCACAGATACGCAGTATTTT
>TRBJ2-7|TRBV13|.|TRBD1
CASNLQGAQDEQYF
TGTGCCAGCAACCTCCAGGGGGCGCAGGACGAGCAGTACTTC
>TRBJ2-7|TRBV10-3|.|TRBD2
CAISDLLAGSLGRELPYEQYF
TGTGCCATCAGTGATCTTCTAGCGGGGAGTCTCGGGCGAGAATTACCCTACGAGCAGTACTTC
>TRBJ1-1|TRBV7-8|.|TRBD1
CASSSTPGQGNGEAFF
TGTGCCAGCAGCTCGACCCCGGGACAGGGGAACGGTGAAGCTTTCTTT
>TRBJ2-2|TRBV9|.|TRBD2
CASSATSGQAGELFF
TGTGCCAGCAGCGCGACTAGCGGACAGGCCGGGGAGCTGTTTTTT
>TRBJ1-1|TRBV30|.|TRBD1
CAWSPDRGLYSTEAFF
TGTGCCTGGAGTCCCGACAGGGGGCTTTATTCCACTGAAGCTTTCTTT
>TRBJ1-1|TRBV2|.|.
CASSEDSLNTEAFF
TGTGCCAGCAGTGAGGACAGCTTGAACACTGAAGCTTTCTTT
>TRBJ2-1|TRBV6-4|.|.
CASSEGGYNEQFF
TGTGCCAGCAGTGAGGGGGGCTACAATGAGCAGTTCTTC
>TRBJ1-2|TRBV5-1|.|.
CASSREANYGYTF
TGCGCCAGCAGCCGCGAGGCTAACTATGGCTACACCTTC
>TRBJ1-2|TRBV18|few|.
CASSPPGHQRAYGYTF
TGTGCCAGCTCACCTCCGGGACATCAAAGGGCCTATGGCTACACCTTC
>TRBJ2-1|TRBV5-4|.|TRBD2
CASSTPPGGAPTIYNEQFF
TGTGCCAGCAGCACACCACCGGGGGGGGCACCGACGATCTACAATGAGCAGTTCTTC
>TRBJ2-3|TRBV10-3|.|.
CAIRGGASPGVDTQYF
TGTGCCATCAGGGGGGGAGCTAGCCCTGGTGTAGATACGCAGTATTTT
>TRBJ1-3|TRBV5-4|once|.
CASSLRGSGNTIYF
TGTGCCAGCAGCTTGAGAGGATCTGGAAACACCATATATTTT